This entry lists 26 T cell receptor beta chains sequenced from one sample in a study of human T cells and chemical hapten exposure. As to time point: patch test 2, 6 weeks after DPC sensitization. Treatment of the sample: therapeutic diphenylcyclopropenone sensitization with weekly scalp DPC. Total RNA was isolated from whole blood that had not been fractionated. TCRdb fed the RACE reads into MiXCR, producing one record per CDR3 protein. The sample consists of 35,000 to 55,000 distinct CDR3 sequences, approximately 9.6% of them appearing once. Sample: whole blood, taken in connection with sensitization to the hapten diphenylcyclopropenone (DPC). The receptor set was obtained from a woman between 25 and 40 years old with alopecia areata. Some clones in this sample may be carry-over from other donors' samples.

Only a few counts were recorded for this clonotype. This rearrangement joins TRBV2 to TRBJ2-2; D could derive from TRBD1 or TRBD2 (5 bases each). Germline values: CDR1 SNHLY, CDR2 FYNNEI. V was shortened by 7 bases and J by 8 bases, with 20 bases between the two germline ends. CDR3 length equals 15 residues. The CDR3 DNA reads as TGTGCCAGCACCGAGCGCCGTTATGGGGGTGGGGAGCTGTTTTTT. The encoded protein is CASTERRYGGGELFF.

In this sample, this clonotype turned up a few times. The V gene is TRBV24-1, the J gene TRBJ2-3, with D possibly matching TRBD2 (5 bases). The V gene's germline CDR1 is KGHDR and CDR2 SFDVKD. V was cut by 5 bases and J by 0 bases, with 11 bases left in between. The CDR3 is made up of 15 amino acids. The DNA for the CDR3 is TGTGCCACCAGTGGCGACGGACTTAGCACAGATACGCAGTATTTT. Encoded protein: CATSGDGLSTDTQYF.

This clonotype appeared a few times. The CDR3 protein is CASSYSRNTGDRSYTF. CDR3 bases: TGTGCCAGCAGTTACTCGCGTAACACAGGGGACCGGAGCTACACCTTC. The V and J genes are TRBV6-2 or TRBV6-3 and TRBJ1-2; 7 nucleotides agree with TRBD1. The germline CDR1 and CDR2 sequences are MNHEY and SVGEGT. V was pared by 0 bases and J by 9 bases, with 13 bases of the junction left unmatched. This CDR3 contains 16 residues.

This clonotype turned up a few times. The CDR3, as DNA: TGTGCCAGCAACTCTCGGAACTTGGCTGAAGCTTTCTTT. This gives the protein CASNSRNLAEAFF. V usage is TRBV28 and J usage is TRBJ1-1; D gene ambiguous. Trimming pared 7 bases from V and 6 bases from J, leaving 15 bases between. Germline CDR1 is MDHEN and CDR2 is SYDVKM. The CDR3 runs to 13 residues.

The sample holds a few counts of this clonotype. J is TRBJ2-1 and V is TRBV19; no reliable D call. With 6 bases removed from V and 1 base from J, the gap between germline ends came to 10 bases. Per germline, CDR1 LNHDA and CDR2 SQIVND (reference sequence). The CDR3 runs 14 residues. The DNA of the CDR3 is TGTGCCAGTAGCTTGGGGAATTCCTACAATGAGCAGTTCTTC. It yields the protein CASSLGNSYNEQFF.

This clonotype was seen a handful of times. The J gene is TRBJ2-3, the V gene TRBV20-1; tentatively, D is TRBD2 (6 bases). CDR3 length: 15 residues. Per the germline V gene, CDR1 is DFQATT and CDR2 is SNEGSKA (reference sequence). V lost 3 bases and J 8 bases, leaving 21 bases between the germline ends. CDR3 DNA sequence: TGCAGTGCTAGTAGGCGGGGTTACAGCGGAGGTACGCAGTATTTT. This translates into CSASRRGYSGGTQYF.

Turning to this clonotype: One end of the junction does not line up with germline, which may come from a read error. This rearrangement joins TRBV6-4 to TRBJ2-2; D call uncertain. CDR1 and CDR2 from the germline V gene are MRHNA and SNTAGT. CDR3 length: 17 amino acids. The CDR3 coding sequence is TGTGCCAGCAGCAGAGTTGGCGGACGTCTAAACACCGAGGAGCTGTTTTTT. It yields the protein CASSRVGGRLNTEELFF.

This clonotype was picked up a small number of times. The chain links TRBV30 to TRBJ2-7, with D unresolved. V was pared by 2 bases and J by 6 bases, with 17 bases between. The CDR3 covers 14 residues. Germline lookup yields CDR1 GTSNPN and CDR2 SVGIG (reference sequence). CDR3 in amino acids: CAWSRLSRPGEQYF. The CDR3 DNA sequence: TGTGCCTGGAGTCGTTTATCACGGCCCGGCGAGCAGTACTTC.

Only a few counts were recorded for this clonotype. V gene TRBV5-1 combines with J gene TRBJ1-4; no definite D call. V lost 3 bases to trimming and J lost 8 bases, with 17 bases between them. This CDR3 has 15 residues. CDR1 SGHRS and CDR2 YFSETQ come from the germline V gene. Written as DNA, the CDR3 is TGCGCCAGCAGCTGGGAGGGTCAGGAGGACGAAAAACTGTTTTTT. Translating gives CASSWEGQEDEKLFF.

The chain combines TRBV28 with TRBJ1-2, with 7 bases aligning to TRBD1. Germline values: CDR1 MDHEN, CDR2 SYDVKM. The V segment lost 10 bases and the J segment 4 bases; nucleotides outside the gene matches: 6. The CDR3 consists of 12 residues. The CDR3 DNA sequence: TGTGCCACCGGACAGGAGGCCTATGGCTACACCTTC. Translated, it gives CATGQEAYGYTF.

This clonotype occurred a few times. The V and J genes are TRBV5-1 and TRBJ1-2; D remains ambiguous. CDR3 size: 14 residues. V lost 1 base and J lost 0, with 7 bases in between. Per germline, CDR1 SGHRS and CDR2 YFSETQ. CDR3 protein: CASSLIRANYGYTF. In nucleotides, the CDR3 is TGCGCCAGCAGCTTGATAAGGGCTAACTATGGCTACACCTTC.

The chain has TRBV7-2 and TRBJ2-4; 10 nucleotides agree with TRBD2. Trimming removed 5 bases from V and 9 bases from J; junction bases left unmatched: 16. Germline loops: CDR1 SGHTA, CDR2 FQGNSA. This CDR3 is built from 17 residues. This CDR3 reads CASSPLPSGGSVGIQYF. CDR3 sequence (DNA): TGTGCCAGCAGCCCCCTCCCTAGCGGGGGTAGCGTGGGCATTCAGTACTTC.

V usage is TRBV12-3 or TRBV12-4 and J usage is TRBJ2-5, with 14 bases identical to TRBD2. V gave up 2 bases and J gave up 7 bases; unmatched junction bases: 6. The CDR3 contains 16 residues. In nucleotides, the CDR3 is TGTGCCAGCAGTTTAAGACTAGCGGGGGGGCGCGGGACCCAGTACTTC. This sequence encodes CASSLRLAGGRGTQYF.

This clonotype was recorded at least ten times. The chain joins TRBV7-2 to TRBJ1-1, with 8 bases identical to TRBD1. Germline CDR1 SGHTA, CDR2 FQGNSA. CDR3 length: 15 amino acids. V shed 3 bases, J shed 5 bases, and the junction held 8 bases outside the gene matches. The CDR3 region has the DNA TGTGCCAGCAGCTTTTCAGGCAGGGGGCGTACTGAAGCTTTCTTT. Amino acids: CASSFSGRGRTEAFF.

This clonotype was seen more than once but under ten times. The chain has TRBV30 and TRBJ2-3, with TRBD2 identical over 7 bases. The CDR3 has 16 residues. The J segment lost 5 bases and the V segment lost 1 base, leaving 12 bases of the junction unmatched. Germline V gene data show CDR1 as GTSNPN and CDR2 as SVGIG (reference sequence). In nucleotides, the CDR3 is TGTGCCTGGAGTGCTTTCGGGGGGTCCATTGGAGATACGCAGTATTTT. It translates to CAWSAFGGSIGDTQYF. Combining the CDR3 with reference TRBV30 and TRBJ2-3 gives the whole variable domain SQTIHQWPATLVQPVGSPLSLECTVEGTSNPNLYWYRQAAGRGLQLLFYSVGIGQISSEVPQNLSASRPQDRQFILSSKKLLLSDSGFYLCAWSAFGGSIGDTQYFGPGTRLTVL.

In this sample, this clonotype turned up many times. The V gene is TRBV5-1, the J gene TRBJ2-2; D is unclear. Germline CDR1 SGHRS, CDR2 YFSETQ. CDR3 size: 15 residues. The ends were cut back, 0 bases at V and 1 base at J, with 7 bases in the middle. The CDR3 sequence is CASSLAVGNTGELFF. DNA for the CDR3: TGCGCCAGCAGCTTGGCGGTCGGGAACACCGGGGAGCTGTTTTTT.

This clonotype has a count of ten or more. The rearrangement links TRBV3-1 to TRBJ1-3, with a weak D call TRBD1 (6 bases). Germline-derived CDR1 and CDR2 are LGHDT and YNNKEL (reference sequence). There are 16 residues in the CDR3. V was pared by 1 base and J by 0 bases, with 10 bases between. CDR3 protein: CASSQGTEFSGNTIYF. In DNA, the CDR3 is TGTGCCAGCAGCCAAGGGACAGAGTTCTCTGGAAACACCATATATTTT.

This clonotype was detected a few times. J is TRBJ1-2 and V is TRBV7-8; D not resolved. V lost 5 bases, J lost 4 bases, and 17 bases lay in between. Germline-derived CDR1 and CDR2 are SGHVS and FQNEAQ. The CDR3 has 15 amino acids. This CDR3 reads CASSPYSDGIYGYTF. CDR3 sequence (DNA): TGTGCCAGCAGCCCTTACTCGGACGGGATCTATGGCTACACCTTC.

This sequence joins TRBV12-3 or TRBV12-4 and TRBJ2-5, with 7 nucleotides matching TRBD1. Trimming cost V 5 bases and J 2 bases; bases outside gene matches: 8. The CDR3 consists of 15 residues. The CDR3 sequence is CASSKQGRGQETQYF. CDR3 sequence (DNA): TGTGCCAGCAGTAAACAGGGGCGCGGGCAAGAGACCCAGTACTTC.

Many counts were recorded for this clonotype. The chain recombines TRBV19 with TRBJ1-2, with D uncertain. The CDR3 has 11 amino acids. The V and J ends lost 6 bases and 7 bases respectively, with 9 bases between them. In germline, CDR1 is LNHDA, CDR2 SQIVND (reference sequence). The CDR3 reads CASRFDTGYTF. The CDR3, as DNA: TGTGCCAGTAGGTTCGACACTGGCTACACCTTC.

This clonotype showed up just a few times. The chain employs TRBV7-9 and TRBJ2-3, with D uncertain. This CDR3 contains 15 residues. The germline V gene has CDR1 SEHNR and CDR2 FQNEAQ (reference sequence). The V gene lost 4 bases and the J gene lost 0 bases, with 11 bases spanning the gap. The CDR3 region is CASSSRTYSTDTQYF. In DNA, the CDR3 is TGTGCCAGCAGCTCCCGGACGTATAGCACAGATACGCAGTATTTT.

This clonotype was seen at least ten times. The chain couples TRBV12-3 or TRBV12-4 to TRBJ1-1; D call uncertain. The CDR3 covers 15 residues. V was cut by 1 base and J by 10 bases, with 19 bases left in between. CDR3 in DNA: TGTGCCAGCAGTTTAGTTGGTAGACATGGGCGCGGAGCTTTCTTT. This gives the protein CASSLVGRHGRGAFF.

This clonotype was detected a few times. The chain uses TRBV29-1 and TRBJ1-1, with D unclear. The CDR3 length is 12 residues. The germline V gene encodes CDR1 SQVTM and CDR2 ANQGSEA. V lost 4 bases, J lost 3 bases, and 9 bases lay in between. The CDR3 region is CSVGEGDTEAFF. Written as DNA, the CDR3 is TGCAGCGTTGGCGAGGGTGACACTGAAGCTTTCTTT.

This clonotype has a single count. The chain employs TRBV25-1 and TRBJ2-5; 7 bases match TRBD1. CDR3 length equals 14 residues. V trimming: 6 bases; J trimming: 5 bases; junction bases outside the gene matches: 9. Germline-derived CDR1 and CDR2 are MGHDK and SYGVNS. CDR3 in DNA: TGTGCCAGCAGCCGCGGACAGGCCCTGGAGACCCAGTACTTC. Its translation: CASSRGQALETQYF. Full variable domain (missing parts from reference TRBV25-1 and TRBJ2-5): EADIYQTPRYLVIGTGKKITLECSQTMGHDKMYWYQQDPGMELHLIHYSYGVNSTEKGDLSSESTVSRIRTEHFPLTLESARPSHTSQYLCASSRGQALETQYFGPGTRLLVL.

This clonotype was observed a handful of times. This sequence joins TRBV5-1 and TRBJ2-7, with 7 nucleotides matching TRBD1. The CDR3 spans 14 residues. CDR1 is SGHRS, CDR2 YFSETQ, per germline. V gave up 2 bases and J gave up 5 bases; unmatched junction bases: 7. The CDR3 nucleotides are TGCGCCAGCAGCTTCGCACAGGGGCATGACGAGCAGTACTTC. Its protein product is CASSFAQGHDEQYF.

The rearrangement uses TRBV7-2 and TRBJ1-2; TRBD1 agrees at 8 bases. The V gene end was trimmed by 4 bases and the J gene end by 0 bases; junction bases not matched to a gene: 4. In germline, CDR1 is SGHTA, CDR2 FQGNSA. CDR3 size: 15 residues. CDR3 protein: CASSSGQGANYGYTF. The DNA for the CDR3 is TGTGCCAGCAGCTCCGGACAGGGAGCTAACTATGGCTACACCTTC. Based on the CDR3 plus reference TRBV7-2 and TRBJ1-2, the full variable domain is GAGVSQSPSNKVTEKGKDVELRCDPISGHTALYWYRQSLGQGLEFLIYFQGNSAPDKSGLPSDRFSAERTGGSVSTLTIQRTQQEDSAVYLCASSSGQGANYGYTFGSGTRLTVV.